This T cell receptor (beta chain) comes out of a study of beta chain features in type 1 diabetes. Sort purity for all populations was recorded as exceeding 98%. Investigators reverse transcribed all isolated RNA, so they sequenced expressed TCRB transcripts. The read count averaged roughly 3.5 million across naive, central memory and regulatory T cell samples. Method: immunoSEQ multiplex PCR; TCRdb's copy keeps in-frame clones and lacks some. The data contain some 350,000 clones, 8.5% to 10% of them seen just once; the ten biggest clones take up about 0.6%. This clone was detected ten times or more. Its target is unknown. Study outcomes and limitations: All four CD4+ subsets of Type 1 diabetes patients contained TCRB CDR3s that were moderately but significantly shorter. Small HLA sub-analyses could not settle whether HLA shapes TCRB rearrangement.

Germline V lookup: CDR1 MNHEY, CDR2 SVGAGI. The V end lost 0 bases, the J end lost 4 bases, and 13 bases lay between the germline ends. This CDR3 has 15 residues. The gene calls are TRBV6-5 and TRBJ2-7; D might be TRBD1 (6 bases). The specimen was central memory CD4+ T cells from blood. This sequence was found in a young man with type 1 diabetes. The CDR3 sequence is CASSYSQGIMYEQYF. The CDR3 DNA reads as TGTGCCAGCAGTTACTCCCAGGGGATTATGTACGAGCAGTACTTC.